The 20 T cell receptor beta chains presented below share a single source sample, sequenced in a study of CD8 T cells in ankylosing spondylitis. TCRdb fed the 5' RACE reads into MiXCR, producing one record per CDR3 protein. The table shows under 450,000 distinct CDR3 sequences, with approximately 22% occurring only once. The specimen sequenced was blood, either unsorted or a sorted T cell fraction (not recorded which). Receptor source: a male donor with ankylosing spondylitis or in good health (not recorded which).

This clonotype was detected many times. The chain has TRBV29-1 and TRBJ2-5, with D tentatively TRBD1 (6 bases). Trimming shortened V by 6 bases and J by 5 bases, and 13 bases separated the two germline ends. Germline V lookup: CDR1 SQVTM, CDR2 ANQGSEA. The CDR3 sequence is 12 residues long. The CDR3 region has the DNA TGCAGCGTATTGGGGGCTTGGGAGACCCAGTACTTC. Protein: CSVLGAWETQYF.

This clonotype has more than one count but fewer than ten. The chain uses TRBV10-3 and TRBJ2-7, with D perhaps TRBD1 (5 bases). CDR3 length equals 15 residues. Germline loops: CDR1 ENHRY, CDR2 SYGVKD. With 0 bases removed from V and 3 bases from J, the gap between germline ends came to 12 bases. CDR3 sequence: CAISESTATLYEQYF. DNA for the CDR3: TGTGCCATCAGTGAGTCGACAGCGACCCTCTACGAGCAGTACTTC.

The chain uses TRBV29-1 and TRBJ2-5, with TRBD2 as a possible D gene (6 bases). V lost 6 bases to trimming and J lost 5 bases, with 16 bases between them. Germline lookup yields CDR1 SQVTM and CDR2 ANQGSEA. The CDR3 is 13 amino acids. CDR3 sequence: CSVRPTLAETQYF. The CDR3 DNA is TGCAGCGTCAGGCCCACCCTAGCGGAGACCCAGTACTTC.

The rearrangement uses TRBV7-8 and TRBJ2-7; TRBD2 aligns across 9 bases. V lost 5 bases to trimming and J lost 2 bases; unmatched junction nucleotides: 10. The CDR3 runs 16 residues. CDR1 and CDR2 from the germline V gene are SGHVS and FQNEAQ. CDR3 DNA: TGTGCCAGCAGCAATACCGGGACTAGCCTTACCTACGAGCAGTACTTC. Translating gives CASSNTGTSLTYEQYF.

The J gene is TRBJ2-7, the V gene TRBV11-2; tentatively, D is TRBD1 (5 bases). Germline V gene sequence: CDR1 SGHAT, CDR2 FQNNGV. V was shortened by 2 bases and J by 4 bases, with 9 bases between the two germline ends. This CDR3 contains 13 residues. In nucleotides, the CDR3 is TGTGCCAGCAGCTTATCAGGGTGGTACGAGCAGTACTTC. The encoded protein is CASSLSGWYEQYF.

The V call is TRBV20-1, the J call TRBJ2-3; the match to TRBD2 covers 9 bases. Losses at the gene ends were 6 bases for V and 5 bases for J; bases not matched to a gene: 6. The germline gives CDR1 DFQATT, CDR2 SNEGSKA (reference sequence). The CDR3 loop spans 13 amino acids. This CDR3 is CSARLRGGDTQYF. Here the CDR3 DNA reads TGCAGTGCGAGGCTGCGGGGGGGAGATACGCAGTATTTT.

V and J are TRBV12-3 or TRBV12-4 and TRBJ2-5; TRBD1 matches at 7 bases. Losses at the gene ends were 6 bases for V and 2 bases for J; bases not matched to a gene: 9. The CDR3 loop spans 15 amino acids. CDR3 in DNA: TGTGCCAGCAGCCCCCAGGACAGGCCGCAAGAGACCCAGTACTTC. As protein: CASSPQDRPQETQYF.

V and J are TRBV12-3 or TRBV12-4 and TRBJ2-5, with 11 positions matching TRBD2. The CDR3 is 15 amino acids. V shed 1 base, J shed 7 bases, and the junction held 5 bases outside the gene matches. CDR3: CASSLGSGTSGTQYF. CDR3 nucleotide sequence: TGTGCCAGCAGTTTAGGTTCCGGGACTAGCGGGACCCAGTACTTC.

This clonotype was observed a handful of times. V is TRBV7-8 and J is TRBJ2-7, with a weak D call TRBD2 (5 bases). V lost 7 bases to trimming and J lost 1 base, with 20 bases between them. This CDR3 has 16 amino acids. CDR1 is SGHVS, CDR2 FQNEAQ, per germline. CDR3 sequence reads: CASTSRVGDQSYEQYF. The CDR3 DNA follows: TGTGCCAGCACCTCGAGGGTGGGAGATCAGTCCTACGAGCAGTACTTC.

Only a few counts were recorded for this clonotype. This rearrangement joins TRBV6-5 to TRBJ2-3, with TRBD2 matching 12 bases. The V gene end was trimmed by 2 bases and the J gene end by 3 bases; junction bases not matched to a gene: 0. The CDR3 contains 15 residues. Germline V gene lookup returns CDR1 MNHEY and CDR2 SVGAGI. CDR3 amino acids: CASSYLAGGTDTQYF. The CDR3 DNA sequence: TGTGCCAGCAGTTACCTAGCGGGGGGGACAGATACGCAGTATTTT.

This clonotype was counted a few times. The chain recombines TRBV2 with TRBJ2-2, with a possible D match to TRBD1 (5 bases). The CDR3 spans 14 residues. The ends were cut back, 2 bases at V and 6 bases at J, with 10 bases in the middle. The germline CDR1 and CDR2 sequences are SNHLY and FYNNEI. This CDR3 is CASSEWAGPGELFF. The CDR3 region has the DNA TGTGCCAGCAGTGAATGGGCAGGGCCCGGGGAGCTGTTTTTT.

The chain is built from TRBV20-1 and TRBJ2-7; D remains unclear. Germline V CDR1 and CDR2: DFQATT, SNEGSKA (reference sequence). Trimming took 1 base from V and 3 from J, leaving 10 bases between them. CDR3 size: 13 residues. CDR3 sequence reads: CSARGDLFYEQYF. CDR3 in DNA: TGCAGTGCTAGAGGGGATTTATTCTACGAGCAGTACTTC.

The gene calls are TRBV7-8 and TRBJ2-7, with D tentatively TRBD1 (6 bases). V lost 0 bases to trimming and J lost 3 bases, with 12 bases between them. Germline CDR1 reads SGHVS; CDR2 reads FQNEAQ. The CDR3 extends over 15 amino acids. The CDR3 loop is CASSLAQGFFYEQYF. CDR3 nucleotide sequence: TGTGCCAGCAGCTTAGCCCAGGGGTTTTTCTACGAGCAGTACTTC.

This clonotype was counted a few times. The rearrangement links TRBV6-2 or TRBV6-3 to TRBJ1-1; a weak D match, TRBD1 (5 bases). Trimming cost V 1 base and J 1 base, with 13 bases left between them. CDR3 size: 16 residues. The germline V gene encodes CDR1 MNHEY and CDR2 SVGEGT. The CDR3 DNA sequence: TGTGCCAGCAGTTACTACAGGACGCCGGCGAACACTGAAGCTTTCTTT. The encoded protein is CASSYYRTPANTEAFF.

The chain uses TRBV7-8 and TRBJ2-7; 8 nucleotides match TRBD2. Germline V CDR1 and CDR2: SGHVS, FQNEAQ. V lost 4 bases and J lost 0; bases outside the gene matches: 8. The CDR3 loop spans 16 amino acids. The CDR3 sequence is CASSSPERGSSYEQYF. In DNA, the CDR3 is TGTGCCAGCAGCTCACCAGAGCGGGGGAGCTCCTACGAGCAGTACTTC.

The rearrangement uses TRBV5-6 and TRBJ2-5; D remains unclear. Germline loops: CDR1 SGHDT, CDR2 YYEEEE. V lost 5 bases, J lost 1 base, and 9 bases lay in between. The CDR3 runs 13 residues. CDR3 nucleotides: TGTGCCAGCAGTGAGCAACTCCAAGAGACCCAGTACTTC. It encodes CASSEQLQETQYF.

This clonotype was seen only a few times. CDR3 nucleotides: TGTGCCAGCAGCTTGGGGACGGGAACTAATGAAAAACTGTTTTTT. It yields the protein CASSLGTGTNEKLFF. This chain joins TRBV7-6 and TRBJ1-4; weak D call: TRBD1 (5 bases). The germline gives CDR1 SGHVS, CDR2 FNYEAQ. Trimming stripped 3 bases from V and 1 base from J, with 9 bases between. The CDR3 loop spans 15 amino acids.

The sample holds a few counts of this clonotype. The DNA for the CDR3 is TGTGCCAGCAGTCCTACGGACGGACTGCCTTCTCAGCCCCAGCATTTT. This translates into CASSPTDGLPSQPQHF. The gene calls are TRBV12-3 or TRBV12-4 and TRBJ1-5; no firm D call. V gave up 5 bases and J gave up 6 bases, with 20 bases separating them. The CDR3 spans 16 residues.

This clonotype was found a few times. This chain uses TRBV7-9 with TRBJ2-7; D gene ambiguous. CDR3 length: 14 residues. The germline CDR1 and CDR2 sequences are SEHNR and FQNEAQ (reference sequence). Deletions cut 1 base from V and 3 bases from J, with 10 bases between. The CDR3 DNA sequence: TGTGCCAGCAGCTTAGGTGGTCAGTACTACGAGCAGTACTTC. Translation gives CASSLGGQYYEQYF.

The chain employs TRBV6-1 and TRBJ2-1, with 9 bases lining up with TRBD2. Germline V gene lookup returns CDR1 MNHNS and CDR2 SASEGT. There are 16 residues in the CDR3. V lost 1 base, J lost 7 bases, and 8 bases stayed unmatched. The CDR3 DNA sequence: TGTGCCAGCAGTGAAGGTAGCGGGGGTTTTCTGAATGAGCAGTTCTTC. It specifies CASSEGSGGFLNEQFF.